Sequencing of this T cell receptor (beta chain) was carried out in a study of CD8 T cells in Susac syndrome. Whole-study results and caveats: The relatively small number of individuals in the TCR sequencing and HLA analysis was acknowledged by the study.

When the RNA was reverse transcribed, random hexamers were used with an input of roughly 0.5 to 1 ug. Amplification of TCR beta CDR3 across 54 Vbeta and 13 Jbeta was performed with immunoSEQ multiplex PCR. A single record per CDR3 protein comes from TCRdb applying MiXCR to the immunoSEQ multiplex PCR reads. The repertoire consists of about 150,000 distinct CDR3 sequences, with about 94% occurring once and the leading ten covering 0.2% to 0.25%. In blood CD8+ and CD4+ T cells, TCR beta underwent sequencing. Included as multiple sclerosis controls were treatment-naive patients who had stable or active relapsing-remitting disease. As concerns this clonotype: Its cognate antigen is unknown.

The sample consisted of CD8+ T cells from PBMCs. The receptor was isolated from a human donor with multiple sclerosis.

This chain's CDR3 is CASSDGQGRNQPQHF. The CDR3 DNA is TGTGCCAGCAGTGACGGGCAGGGAAGGAATCAGCCCCAGCATTTT. V and J are TRBV2 and TRBJ1-5; D might be TRBD1 (5 bases). Per the germline V gene, CDR1 is SNHLY and CDR2 is FYNNEI. The length of the CDR3 is 15 residues. Trimming took 3 bases from V and 4 from J, leaving 13 bases between them.